These T cell receptor beta chains were read from a single sample in a study of technical replicates of blood from several donors. Method: immunoSEQ multiplex PCR; TCRdb's copy keeps in-frame clones and lacks some. The sample contains 74,000 or so clones, roughly 97% of which appear only once. Sequences were obtained from T cells isolated from PBMCs. The source of these receptors is a human donor in good health. The CDR3 runs from the conserved cysteine through the conserved F or W.

>TRBV6-5|TRBJ1-1
CASSYGQPGNTEAFF
>TRBV10-3|TRBJ1-2
CAISEDIYGYTF
>TRBV30|TRBJ1-1
CAWIGGFLTEAFF
>TRBV29-1|TRBJ2-4
CSAQPHAGAKNIQYF
>TRBV19|TRBJ2-2
CASNRYRETGELFF
>TRBV7-2|TRBJ2-7
CASSVKQGTFHEQYF
>TRBV28|TRBJ2-1
CASRRAGGHEQFF
>TRBV2|TRBJ2-3
CASLLAGASDTQYF
>TRBV2|TRBJ2-1
CASSATSGRRDEQFF
>TRBV9|TRBJ2-1
CASSVDTSRDNEQFF
>TRBV6-5|TRBJ2-7
CASEGGGSSQYF
>TRBV2|TRBJ2-3
CASGELLAGTDTQYF
>TRBV2|TRBJ2-1
CASSSGAYNEQFF
>TRBV25-1|TRBJ2-5
CASSRLILQETQYF
>TRBV28|TRBJ2-7
CASSLLAESYEQYF
>TRBV5-4|TRBJ1-2
CASSVLGQNYGYTF
>TRBV11-3|TRBJ1-4
CASSLSSMGLFNEKLFF
>TRBV27|TRBJ2-3
CASSLRQALPDTQYF
>TRBV7-3|TRBJ2-3
CASSPTGAFSADTQYF
>TRBV9|TRBJ2-7
CASNLGRQGANEQYF
>TRBV4-1|TRBJ2-1
CASSQEDRYNEQFF
>TRBV25-1|TRBJ2-1
CASRTRSYNEQFF
>TRBV28|TRBJ2-5
CASSWTGFVETQYF
>TRBV7-8|TRBJ2-7
CASSFPPGTGTYEQYF
>TRBV9|TRBJ1-1
CASSAQPQGYTEAFF
>TRBV6-1|TRBJ2-1
CASSEAQIFPGRASYNEQFF
>TRBV29-1|TRBJ1-2
CSVTGTGGRGNGYTF
>TRBV12-5|TRBJ2-2
CASGSSKGTGELFF
>TRBV11-3|TRBJ1-2
CASSLDRDYTF
>TRBV4-3|TRBJ2-1
CASSQELAGGYNEQFF
>TRBV27|TRBJ1-1
CASSPTGGVTEAFF
>TRBV4-3|TRBJ1-1
CASSQDRTGGEAFF
>TRBV7-3|TRBJ2-1
CASSSSSIAEEYNEQFF
>TRBV6-1|TRBJ2-7
CASSRDRTYEQYF
>TRBV7-9|TRBJ2-1
CASSLGYSGQLYHYNEQFF
>TRBV4-1|TRBJ2-7
CASSQTDLPTYEQYF
>TRBV7-8|TRBJ1-5
CASSGGGRQLLNQPQHF
>TRBV10-1|TRBJ2-1
CASSAYPVAHEQFF
>TRBV25-1|TRBJ1-2
CASSEGGALYGYTF
>TRBV19|TRBJ1-5
CASLASRTGFWQPQHF
>TRBV2|TRBJ2-5
CASSGVAGGLETQYF
>TRBV5-4|TRBJ1-1
CASSLRGNTEAFF
>TRBV27|TRBJ1-2
CASKEGGTGYVGYTF
>TRBV7-9|TRBJ2-7
CASSLGASGALF
>TRBV5-5|TRBJ2-7
CASSFRGQRFEQYF
>TRBV7-3|TRBJ2-2
CASRTPGVVGELFF
>TRBV6-5|TRBJ2-1
CASSYLSGNYNEQFF
>TRBV27|TRBJ1-4
CASSLAGANEKLFF
>TRBV2|TRBJ2-1
CASSEGDEQFF
>TRBV25-1|TRBJ1-2
CASSDGQLPPYGYTF
>TRBV5-6|TRBJ1-1
CASSLGGAGNTEAFF
>TRBV7-2|TRBJ1-1
CASSPVEAGETEAFF
>TRBV27|TRBJ2-1
CASGPLPSRHYNEQFF
>TRBV4-1|TRBJ2-3
CASSQDRLGRAYDTQYF